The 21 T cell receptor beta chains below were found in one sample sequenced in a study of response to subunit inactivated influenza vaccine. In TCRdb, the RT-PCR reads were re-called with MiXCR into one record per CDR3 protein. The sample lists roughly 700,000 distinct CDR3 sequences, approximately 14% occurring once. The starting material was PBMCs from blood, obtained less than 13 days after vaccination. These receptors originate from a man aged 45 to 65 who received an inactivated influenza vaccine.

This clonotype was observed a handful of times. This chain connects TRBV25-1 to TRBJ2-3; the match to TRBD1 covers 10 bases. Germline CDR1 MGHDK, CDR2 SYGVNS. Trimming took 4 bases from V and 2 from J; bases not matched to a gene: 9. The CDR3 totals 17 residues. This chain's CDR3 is CASSALGQGDDTDTQYF. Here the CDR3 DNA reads TGTGCCAGCAGTGCTTTAGGACAGGGGGATGACACAGATACGCAGTATTTT. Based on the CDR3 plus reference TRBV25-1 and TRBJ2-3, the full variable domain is EADIYQTPRYLVIGTGKKITLECSQTMGHDKMYWYQQDPGMELHLIHYSYGVNSTEKGDLSSESTVSRIRTEHFPLTLESARPSHTSQYLCASSALGQGDDTDTQYFGPGTRLTVL.

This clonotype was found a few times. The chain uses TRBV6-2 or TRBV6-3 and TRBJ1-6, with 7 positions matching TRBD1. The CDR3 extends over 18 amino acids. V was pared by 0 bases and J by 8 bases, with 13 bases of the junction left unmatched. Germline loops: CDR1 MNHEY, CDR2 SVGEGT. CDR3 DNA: TGTGCCAGCAGTTACTCGTTAGGGGGCCTTCTATTGGATTCACCCCTCCACTTT. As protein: CASSYSLGGLLLDSPLHF.

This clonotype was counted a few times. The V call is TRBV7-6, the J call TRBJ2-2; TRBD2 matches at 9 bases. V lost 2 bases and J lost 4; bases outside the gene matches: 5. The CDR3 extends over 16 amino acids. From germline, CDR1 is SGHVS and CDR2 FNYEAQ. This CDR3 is CASSLQRGVGTGELFF. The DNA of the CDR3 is TGTGCCAGCAGCTTACAGCGGGGGGTCGGCACCGGGGAGCTGTTTTTT.

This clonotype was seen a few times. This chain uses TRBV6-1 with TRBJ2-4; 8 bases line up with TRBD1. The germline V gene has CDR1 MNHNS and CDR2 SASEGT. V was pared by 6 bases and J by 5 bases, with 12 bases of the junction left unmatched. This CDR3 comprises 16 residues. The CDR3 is CASSRDWDRTQNIQYF. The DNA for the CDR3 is TGTGCCAGCAGCCGCGATTGGGACAGGACCCAAAACATTCAGTACTTC.

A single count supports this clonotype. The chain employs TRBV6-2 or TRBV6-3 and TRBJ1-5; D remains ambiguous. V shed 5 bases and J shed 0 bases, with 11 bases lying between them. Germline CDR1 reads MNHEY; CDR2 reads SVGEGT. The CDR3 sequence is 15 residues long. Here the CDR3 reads CASSKPLHSNQPQHF. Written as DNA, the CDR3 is TGTGCCAGCAGTAAACCCTTACATAGCAATCAGCCCCAGCATTTT.

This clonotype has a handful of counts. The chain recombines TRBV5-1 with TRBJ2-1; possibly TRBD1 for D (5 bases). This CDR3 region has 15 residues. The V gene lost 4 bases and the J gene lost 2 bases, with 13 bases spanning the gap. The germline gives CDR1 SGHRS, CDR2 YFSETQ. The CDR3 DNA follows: TGCGCCAGCAGCCTGATGGACACCACCTACAATGAGCAGTTCTTC. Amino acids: CASSLMDTTYNEQFF. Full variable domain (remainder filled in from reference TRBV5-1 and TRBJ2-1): KAGVTQTPRYLIKTRGQQVTLSCSPISGHRSVSWYQQTPGQGLQFLFEYFSETQRNKGNFPGRFSGRQFSNSRSEMNVSTLELGDSALYLCASSLMDTTYNEQFFGPGTRLTVL.

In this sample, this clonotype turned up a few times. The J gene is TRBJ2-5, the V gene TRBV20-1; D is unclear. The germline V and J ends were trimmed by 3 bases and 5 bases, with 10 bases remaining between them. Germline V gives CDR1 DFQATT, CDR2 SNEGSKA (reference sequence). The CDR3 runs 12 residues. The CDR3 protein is CSASPGWETQYF. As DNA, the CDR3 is TGCAGTGCTAGCCCCGGATGGGAGACCCAGTACTTC.

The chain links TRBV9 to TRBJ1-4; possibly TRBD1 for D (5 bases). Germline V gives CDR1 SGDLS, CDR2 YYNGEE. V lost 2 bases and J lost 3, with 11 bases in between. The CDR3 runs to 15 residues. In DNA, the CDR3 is TGTGCCAGCAGCGTCAGCGGGGCGGCTAATGAAAAACTGTTTTTT. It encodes CASSVSGAANEKLFF.

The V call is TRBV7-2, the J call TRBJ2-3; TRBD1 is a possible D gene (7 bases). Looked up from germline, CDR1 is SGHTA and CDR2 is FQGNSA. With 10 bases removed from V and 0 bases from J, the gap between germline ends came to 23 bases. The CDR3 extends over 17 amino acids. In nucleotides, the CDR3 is TGTGCCACCTCCCACCCAGGGGGGAGTGTGAGCACAGATACGCAGTATTTT. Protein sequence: CATSHPGGSVSTDTQYF.

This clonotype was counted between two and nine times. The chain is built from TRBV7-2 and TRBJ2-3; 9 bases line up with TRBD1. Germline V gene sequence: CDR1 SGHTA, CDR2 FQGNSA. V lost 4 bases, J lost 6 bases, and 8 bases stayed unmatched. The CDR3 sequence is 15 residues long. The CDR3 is CASSSGQGSGDTQYF. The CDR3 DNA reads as TGTGCCAGCAGCTCGGGACAGGGTTCAGGGGATACGCAGTATTTT.

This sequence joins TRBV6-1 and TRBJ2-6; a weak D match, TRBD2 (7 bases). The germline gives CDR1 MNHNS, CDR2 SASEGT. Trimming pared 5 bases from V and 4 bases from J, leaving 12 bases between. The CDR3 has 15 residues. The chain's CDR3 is CASSRGAQGANVLTF. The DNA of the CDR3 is TGTGCCAGCAGTCGGGGGGCGCAAGGGGCCAACGTCCTGACTTTC.

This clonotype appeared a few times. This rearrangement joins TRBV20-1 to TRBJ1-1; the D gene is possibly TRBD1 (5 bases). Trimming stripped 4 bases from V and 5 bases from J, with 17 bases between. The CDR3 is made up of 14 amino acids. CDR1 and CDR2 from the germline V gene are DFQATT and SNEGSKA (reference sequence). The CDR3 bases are TGCAGTGCTATATGGGACCTCGCCGGGACTGAAGCTTTCTTT. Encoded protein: CSAIWDLAGTEAFF.

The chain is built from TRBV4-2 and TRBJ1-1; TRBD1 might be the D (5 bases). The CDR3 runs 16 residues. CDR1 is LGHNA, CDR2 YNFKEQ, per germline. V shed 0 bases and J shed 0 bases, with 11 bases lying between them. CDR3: CASSQDPGRMNTEAFF. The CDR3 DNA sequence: TGTGCCAGCAGCCAAGATCCGGGACGGATGAACACTGAAGCTTTCTTT.

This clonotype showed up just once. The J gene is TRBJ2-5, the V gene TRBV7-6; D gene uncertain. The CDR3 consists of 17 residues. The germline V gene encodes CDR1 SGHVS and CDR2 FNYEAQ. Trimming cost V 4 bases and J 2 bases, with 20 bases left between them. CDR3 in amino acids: CASSYRSGNSEQETQYF. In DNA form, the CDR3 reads TGTGCCAGCAGCTACCGGAGTGGGAACAGTGAGCAAGAGACCCAGTACTTC.

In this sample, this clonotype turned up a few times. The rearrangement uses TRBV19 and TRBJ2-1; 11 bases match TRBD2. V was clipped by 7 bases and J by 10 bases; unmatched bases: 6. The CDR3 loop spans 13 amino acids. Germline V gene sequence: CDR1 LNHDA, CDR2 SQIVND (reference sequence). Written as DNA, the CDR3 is TGTGCCAGTACCCTAGCGGGAGGACAAGAGCAGTTCTTC. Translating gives CASTLAGGQEQFF.

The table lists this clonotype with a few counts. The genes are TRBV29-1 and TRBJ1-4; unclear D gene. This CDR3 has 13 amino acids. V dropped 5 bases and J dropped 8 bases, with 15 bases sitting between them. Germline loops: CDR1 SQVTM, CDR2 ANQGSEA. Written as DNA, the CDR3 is TGCAGCGTTATGGGTCCCGACGGGGAAAAACTGTTTTTT. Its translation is CSVMGPDGEKLFF.

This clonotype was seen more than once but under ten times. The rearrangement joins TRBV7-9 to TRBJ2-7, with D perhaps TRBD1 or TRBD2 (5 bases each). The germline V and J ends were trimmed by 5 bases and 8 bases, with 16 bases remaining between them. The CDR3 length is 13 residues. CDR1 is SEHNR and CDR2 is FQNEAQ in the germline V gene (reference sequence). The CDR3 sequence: CASSEKGRMQQYF. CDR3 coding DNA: TGTGCCAGCAGCGAAAAGGGACGGATGCAGCAGTACTTC.

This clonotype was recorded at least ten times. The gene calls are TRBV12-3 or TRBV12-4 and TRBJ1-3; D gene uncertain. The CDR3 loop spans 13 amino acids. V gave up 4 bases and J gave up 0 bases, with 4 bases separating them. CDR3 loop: CASSWGSGNTIYF. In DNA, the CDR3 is TGTGCCAGCAGTTGGGGCTCTGGAAACACCATATATTTT.

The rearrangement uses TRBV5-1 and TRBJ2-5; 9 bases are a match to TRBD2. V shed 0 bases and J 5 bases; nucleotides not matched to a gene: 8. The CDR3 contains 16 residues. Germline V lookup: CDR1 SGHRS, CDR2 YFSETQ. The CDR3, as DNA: TGCGCCAGCAGCTTGGTCCCGACTAGCGGAGGGGAGACCCAGTACTTC. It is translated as CASSLVPTSGGETQYF.

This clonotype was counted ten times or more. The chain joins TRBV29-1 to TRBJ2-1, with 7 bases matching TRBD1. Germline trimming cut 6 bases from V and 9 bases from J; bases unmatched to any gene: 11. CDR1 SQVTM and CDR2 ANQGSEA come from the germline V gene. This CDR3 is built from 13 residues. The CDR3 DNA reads TGCAGCGTACACAGGGGCCCCGCGGGTGAGCAGTTCTTC. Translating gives CSVHRGPAGEQFF.

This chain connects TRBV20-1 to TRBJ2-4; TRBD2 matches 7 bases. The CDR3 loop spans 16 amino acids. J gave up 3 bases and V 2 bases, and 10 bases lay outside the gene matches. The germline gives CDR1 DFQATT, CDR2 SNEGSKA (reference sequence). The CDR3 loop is CSARPSGTFFKNIQYF. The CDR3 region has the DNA TGCAGTGCTAGACCTAGCGGAACGTTTTTCAAAAACATTCAGTACTTC.